A single sample gave rise to the 13 T cell receptor beta chains below, sequenced in a study of blood T cell repertoires in COVID-19. Clones were read by immunoSEQ multiplex PCR, and TCRdb kept only the in-frame ones, dropping some. The sample has 50,000 to 80,000 clones, 80% to 90% seen once. Material: peripheral blood. The source is a woman aged 55-70 years with acute or convalescent COVID-19.

This rearrangement joins TRBV24-1 to TRBJ2-1; D not certain. The CDR3 is 12 residues long. Trimming removed 6 bases at V and 2 bases at J, with 4 bases between. The germline gives CDR1 KGHDR, CDR2 SFDVKD. DNA for the CDR3: TGTGCCACCAGTAGCACCTACAATGAGCAGTTCTTC. Its translation is CATSSTYNEQFF.

This clone occurred once. The J gene is TRBJ2-7, the V gene TRBV24-1, with TRBD1 matching 11 bases. The germline V gene has CDR1 KGHDR and CDR2 SFDVKD. Trimming took 12 bases from V and 3 from J; bases not matched to a gene: 6. The CDR3 is 13 amino acids. The CDR3 nucleotides read TGTGCCGCCGGGGGACAGGGGGGCTACGAGCAGTACTTC. Translated: CAAGGQGGYEQYF.

The V call is TRBV7-9, the J call TRBJ1-1, with D perhaps matching TRBD1 (5 bases). This CDR3 region has 11 residues. CDR1 and CDR2 from the germline V gene are SEHNR and FQNEAQ (reference sequence). The V end lost 2 bases, the J end lost 14 bases, and 12 bases lay between the germline ends. The CDR3 nucleotides are TGTGCCAGCAGCTTAAGCCAGGGTAGCTTCTTT. Encoded protein: CASSLSQGSFF. Full variable domain (rest looked up from reference TRBV7-9 and TRBJ1-1): DTGVSQNPRHKITKRGQNVTFRCDPISEHNRLYWYRQTLGQGPEFLTYFQNEAQLEKSRLLSDRFSAERPKGSFSTLEIQRTEQGDSAMYLCASSLSQGSFFGQGTRLTVV.

This clone came up once. This rearrangement joins TRBV15 to TRBJ1-4, with D possibly matching TRBD1 (6 bases). Germline lookup yields CDR1 LNHNV and CDR2 YYDKDF (reference sequence). The length of the CDR3 is 15 residues. Trimming pared 3 bases from V and 8 bases from J, leaving 16 bases between. As DNA, the CDR3 is TGTGCCACCAGCAGGACACAGGGTGGGAACGAAAAACTGTTTTTT. It translates to CATSRTQGGNEKLFF.

Note on this clone: Within the sample, other DNA sequences also encode this same CDR3. The J gene is TRBJ1-6, the V gene TRBV2; D is ambiguous. CDR1 is SNHLY and CDR2 is FYNNEI in the germline V gene. The V and J ends lost 0 bases and 7 bases respectively, with 7 bases between them. CDR3 length equals 14 residues. Here the CDR3 DNA reads TGTGCCAGCAGTGAAGCGCGAGTAAATTCACCCCTCCACTTT. It is translated as CASSEARVNSPLHF.

The V call is TRBV27, the J call TRBJ1-2; perhaps TRBD1 as D (6 bases). This CDR3 has 15 residues. The germline V gene has CDR1 MNHEY and CDR2 SMNVEV (reference sequence). Trimming left V 5 bases short and J 3 bases short, with 16 bases between. CDR3 bases: TGTGCCAGCAGTCTGGACAGCACGAGTGACTATGGCTACACCTTC. Translated: CASSLDSTSDYGYTF.

This chain connects TRBV6-5 to TRBJ1-1; a weak D match, TRBD1 (6 bases). Germline CDR1 is MNHEY and CDR2 is SVGAGI. The germline V and J ends were trimmed by 6 bases and 4 bases, with 15 bases remaining between them. The CDR3 sequence is 14 residues long. CDR3 protein: CASRADRLITEAFF. CDR3 DNA: TGTGCCAGCAGGGCCGACAGGTTGATCACTGAAGCTTTCTTT.

V usage is TRBV2 and J usage is TRBJ1-5, with unresolved D. The V gene lost 3 bases and the J gene lost 6 bases, with 15 bases spanning the gap. The CDR3 is 15 residues long. Germline loops: CDR1 SNHLY, CDR2 FYNNEI. CDR3: CASSDSPTEGQPQHF. The CDR3 DNA sequence: TGTGCCAGCAGTGATTCCCCAACCGAGGGTCAGCCCCAGCATTTT.

The chain joins TRBV19 to TRBJ2-3; 7 nucleotides agree with TRBD2. Trimming removed 5 bases from V and 4 bases from J; junction bases left unmatched: 6. The V gene's germline CDR1 is LNHDA and CDR2 SQIVND (reference sequence). The CDR3 has 14 amino acids. CDR3 sequence reads: CASSLRLASDTQYF. The DNA for the CDR3 is TGTGCCAGTAGTTTAAGACTAGCATCAGATACGCAGTATTTT. Looking up the rest from reference TRBV19 and TRBJ2-3 gives the full variable domain: DGGITQSPKYLFRKEGQNVTLSCEQNLNHDAMYWYRQDPGQGLRLIYYSQIVNDFQKGDIAEGYSVSREKKESFPLTVTSAQKNPTAFYLCASSLRLASDTQYFGPGTRLTVL.

This sequence joins TRBV30 and TRBJ1-4, with 7 bases fitting TRBD1. This CDR3 comprises 15 residues. CDR1 is GTSNPN and CDR2 is SVGIG in the germline V gene (reference sequence). The junction had 1 base not matched to a gene; V was cut back by 0 bases and J by 0 bases. The CDR3 region has the DNA TGTGCCTGGAGTGTACAGGGGTCAACTAATGAAAAACTGTTTTTT. It encodes CAWSVQGSTNEKLFF.

In this sample, this clone turned up a few times. V is TRBV18 and J is TRBJ1-2; D uncertain. The ends were cut back, 4 bases at V and 2 bases at J, with 8 bases in the middle. Germline CDR1 reads KGHSH; CDR2 reads LQKENI. The CDR3 length is 13 residues. This chain's CDR3 is CASSLSSNYGYTF. CDR3 nucleotides: TGTGCCAGCTCACTGTCATCCAACTATGGCTACACCTTC. The full variable domain, rest sourced from reference TRBV18 and TRBJ1-2, is NAGVMQNPRHLVRRRGQEARLRCSPMKGHSHVYWYRQLPEEGLKFMVYLQKENIIDESGMPKERFSAEFPKEGPSILRIQQVVRGDSAAYFCASSLSSNYGYTFGSGTRLTVV.

V usage is TRBV7-2 and J usage is TRBJ1-5, with D unclear. The germline CDR1 and CDR2 sequences are SGHTA and FQGNSA. The CDR3 totals 18 residues. The V end was cut by 5 bases, the J end by 2 bases, with 22 bases between. CDR3 nucleotides: TGTGCCAGCAGCCCAAAAAGGACTGACTTTTTTGGCAATCAGCCCCAGCATTTT. It encodes CASSPKRTDFFGNQPQHF.

The V gene is TRBV5-1, the J gene TRBJ2-7, with TRBD1 matching 8 bases. Trimming removed 0 bases from V and 4 bases from J; junction bases left unmatched: 6. Looked up from germline, CDR1 is SGHRS and CDR2 is YFSETQ. This CDR3 is built from 15 residues. The CDR3 DNA is TGCGCCAGCAGCTTGGGGCAGGGGGCCCCATACGAGCAGTACTTC. Translated: CASSLGQGAPYEQYF.